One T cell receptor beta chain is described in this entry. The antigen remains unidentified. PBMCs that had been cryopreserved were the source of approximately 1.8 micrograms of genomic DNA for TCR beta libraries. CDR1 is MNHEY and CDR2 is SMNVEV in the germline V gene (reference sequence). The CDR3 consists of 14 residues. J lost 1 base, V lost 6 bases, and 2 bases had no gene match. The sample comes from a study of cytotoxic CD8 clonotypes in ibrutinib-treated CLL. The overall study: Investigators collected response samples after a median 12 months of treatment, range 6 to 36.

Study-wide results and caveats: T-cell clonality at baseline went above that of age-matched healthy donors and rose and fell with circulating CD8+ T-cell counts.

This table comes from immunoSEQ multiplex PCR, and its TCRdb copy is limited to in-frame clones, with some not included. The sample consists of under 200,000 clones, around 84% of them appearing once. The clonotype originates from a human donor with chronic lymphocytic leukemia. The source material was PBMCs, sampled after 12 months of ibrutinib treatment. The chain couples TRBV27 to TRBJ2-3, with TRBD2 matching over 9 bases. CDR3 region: CASSKREGTDTQYF. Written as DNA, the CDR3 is TGTGCCAGCAGCAAGCGGGAGGGCACAGATACGCAGTATTTT.